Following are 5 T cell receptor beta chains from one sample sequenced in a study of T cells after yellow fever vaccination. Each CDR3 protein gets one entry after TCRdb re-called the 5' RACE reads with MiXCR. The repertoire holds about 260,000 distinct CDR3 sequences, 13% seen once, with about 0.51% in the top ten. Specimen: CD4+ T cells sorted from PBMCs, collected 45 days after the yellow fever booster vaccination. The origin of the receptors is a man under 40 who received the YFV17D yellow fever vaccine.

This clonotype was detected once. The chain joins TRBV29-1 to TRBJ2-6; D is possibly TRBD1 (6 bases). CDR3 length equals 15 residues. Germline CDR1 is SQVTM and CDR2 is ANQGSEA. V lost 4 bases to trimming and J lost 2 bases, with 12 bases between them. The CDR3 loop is CSVVGGEAGANVLTF. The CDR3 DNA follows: TGCAGCGTTGTTGGGGGCGAGGCTGGGGCCAACGTCCTGACTTTC.

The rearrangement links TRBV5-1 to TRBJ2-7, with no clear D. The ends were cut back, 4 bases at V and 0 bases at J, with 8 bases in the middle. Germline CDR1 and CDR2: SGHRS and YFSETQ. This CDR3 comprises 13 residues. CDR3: CASSVDLSYEQYF. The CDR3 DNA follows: TGCGCCAGCAGCGTCGATCTCTCCTACGAGCAGTACTTC. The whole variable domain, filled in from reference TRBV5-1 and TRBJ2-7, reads KAGVTQTPRYLIKTRGQQVTLSCSPISGHRSVSWYQQTPGQGLQFLFEYFSETQRNKGNFPGRFSGRQFSNSRSEMNVSTLELGDSALYLCASSVDLSYEQYFGPGTRLTVT.

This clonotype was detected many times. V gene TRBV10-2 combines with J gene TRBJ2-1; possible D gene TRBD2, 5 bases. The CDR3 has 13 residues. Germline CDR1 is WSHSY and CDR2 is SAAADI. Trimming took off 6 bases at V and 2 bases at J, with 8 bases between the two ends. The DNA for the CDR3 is TGCGCCAGCAGACTAGACACCTACAATGAGCAGTTCTTC. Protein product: CASRLDTYNEQFF.

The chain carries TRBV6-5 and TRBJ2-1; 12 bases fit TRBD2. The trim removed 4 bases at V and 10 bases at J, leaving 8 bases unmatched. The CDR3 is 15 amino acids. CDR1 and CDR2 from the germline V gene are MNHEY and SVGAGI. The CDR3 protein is CASSLGLAGRGEQFF. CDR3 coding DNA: TGTGCCAGCAGTTTAGGACTAGCGGGAAGGGGAGAGCAGTTCTTC.

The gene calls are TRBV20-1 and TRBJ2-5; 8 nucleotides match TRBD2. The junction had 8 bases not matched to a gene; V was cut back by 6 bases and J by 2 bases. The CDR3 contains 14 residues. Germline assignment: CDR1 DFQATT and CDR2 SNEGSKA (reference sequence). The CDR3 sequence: CSATPASGQETQYF. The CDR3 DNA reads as TGCAGTGCCACGCCGGCTAGCGGGCAAGAGACCCAGTACTTC.